A selection of T cell receptor beta chains follows, all from one sample in a study of CD8 T cells in Susac syndrome. TCRdb ran MiXCR on the immunoSEQ multiplex PCR reads and lists one entry per CDR3 protein. Among under 200,000 distinct CDR3 sequences listed, roughly 92% were seen once. Sequenced material: CD4+ T cells from PBMCs. The receptor set was obtained from a human donor with Susac syndrome. The CDR3 runs from the conserved cysteine through the conserved F or W. D genes are given only for firm matches. Clone size appears in some rows only: once, few, many, or a class for an expanded clone.

>NA|TRBJ1-5|NA|TRBV18
TGTGCCAGCTCACCGGGGGGGAGCAATCAGCCCCAGCATTTT
CASSPGGSNQPQHF
>NA|TRBJ2-5|NA|TRBV29-1
TGCAGCGTTGACCAGGGTCCTCCAGAGACCCAGTACTTC
CSVDQGPPETQYF
>NA|TRBJ2-5|NA|TRBV20-1
TGCAGTGCCCACCGAGGGGGGGTGGAGACCCAGTACTTC
CSAHRGGVETQYF
>NA|TRBJ1-2|NA|TRBV19
TGTGCCAGTAGTATTTTGGATGGAGGCTACACCTTC
CASSILDGGYTF
>TRBD2|TRBJ2-6|NA|TRBV7-8
TGTGCCAGCAGCGAGCGGGACGGGTACTCTGGGGCCAACGTCCTGACTTTC
CASSERDGYSGANVLTF
>NA|TRBJ2-2|NA|TRBV18
TGTGCCAGCTCACGATTTGGGCCGGGACAGAACACCGGGGAGCTGTTTTTT
CASSRFGPGQNTGELFF
>TRBD2|TRBJ2-5|NA|TRBV5-6
TGTGCCAGCAGGTCGGGACTAGCGGAGGAGACCCAGTACTTC
CASRSGLAEETQYF
>NA|TRBJ2-7|NA|TRBV4-1
TGCGCCAGCAGCCACCCCCGCGGCCAGGCCACCTACGAGCAGTACTTC
CASSHPRGQATYEQYF
>NA|TRBJ2-1|NA|TRBV6-2/TRBV6-3
TGTGCCAGCAGGGGCGGGGACAATGAGCAGTTCTTC
CASRGGDNEQFF
>TRBD1|TRBJ2-7|NA|TRBV29-1
TGCAGCGCGGGACAGGGGGATACCTACGAGCAGTACTTC
CSAGQGDTYEQYF
>NA|TRBJ2-3|NA|TRBV7-2
TGTGCCAGCACCCAACGGCTTGGGAATACGCAGTATTTT
CASTQRLGNTQYF
>NA|TRBJ2-6|NA|TRBV29-1
TGCAGCGCCAAACCGATGGGTTCTGGGGCCAACGTCCTGACTTTC
CSAKPMGSGANVLTF
>TRBD1|TRBJ2-5|NA|TRBV29-1
TGCAGCGTTGAACCCCGCAACAGGGGGCAAGAGACCCAGTACTTC
CSVEPRNRGQETQYF
>NA|TRBJ1-4|NA|TRBV7-9
TGTGCCAGCAGCACCGTCAGGGGAACTAATGAAAAACTGTTTTTT
CASSTVRGTNEKLFF
>TRBD2|TRBJ2-5|NA|TRBV2
TGTGCCAGCAGTGAGACTAGCGGGGCCCGCATGGGGTACTTC
CASSETSGARMGYF
>TRBD1|TRBJ1-1|NA|TRBV19
TGTGCCAGTAGTGAGGGACAGGGCACTGAAGCTTTCTTT
CASSEGQGTEAFF
>NA|TRBJ2-2|NA|TRBV12-3/TRBV12-4
TGTGCCAGCATACCGGGACACTCGAACACCGGGGAGCTGTTTTTT
CASIPGHSNTGELFF
>NA|TRBJ2-6|NA|TRBV5-1
TGCGCCAGCAGCTACAGGGCCACAAGCTCTGGGGCCAACGTCCTGACTTTC
CASSYRATSSGANVLTF
>TRBD1|TRBJ1-2|NA|TRBV3-1
TGTGCCAGCACCCCGACAGGGACCATGAGCGGCTACACCTTC
CASTPTGTMSGYTF
>TRBD1|TRBJ2-5|NA|TRBV2
TGTGCCAGCAGTCGACAGGGGCACCAAGAGACCCAGTACTTC
CASSRQGHQETQYF
>NA|TRBJ2-5|NA|TRBV20-1
TGCAGTGCTAGGACCACAACGAGGACCCAGTACTTC
CSARTTTRTQYF
>NA|TRBJ2-3|NA|TRBV2
TGTGCCAGCAGTATCGGGCAGGGGACTTTGACAGATACGCAGTATTTT
CASSIGQGTLTDTQYF
>NA|TRBJ2-7|NA|TRBV20-1
TGCAGTGCTGAGGGAACAGCCTACGAGCAGTACTTC
CSAEGTAYEQYF
>NA|TRBJ2-5|NA|TRBV24-1
TGTGCCACCAGTGATTCCCGGGCGAATGGAGAGACCCAGTACTTC
CATSDSRANGETQYF
>TRBD2|TRBJ2-5|NA|TRBV20-1
TGCAGTGCTGGACCAGCGGGGGAAGAGACCCAGTACTTC
CSAGPAGEETQYF
>TRBD1|TRBJ1-1|once|TRBV6-5
TGTGCCAGCAGACCCCGACAGGGGGGGTACACTGAAGCTTTCTTT
CASRPRQGGYTEAFF
>TRBD1|TRBJ1-1|NA|TRBV6-2/TRBV6-3
TGTGCCAGCAGAACCGGACAGGGGGCAAGGAGAACTGAAGCTTTCTTT
CASRTGQGARRTEAFF
>NA|TRBJ2-1|NA|TRBV7-7
TGTGCTAGCAGCTCGGGACTCCGGAATGAGCAGTTCTTC
CASSSGLRNEQFF
>NA|TRBJ1-4|NA|TRBV7-9
TGTGCCAGCAGCTTAGCCGAGCGGGGGCATGATGAAAAACTGTTTTTT
CASSLAERGHDEKLFF
>NA|TRBJ1-5|NA|TRBV20-1
TGCAGTGCTAGAGGAAGTACGGAACAGCCCCAGCATTTT
CSARGSTEQPQHF
>NA|TRBJ1-5|NA|TRBV19
TGTGCCAGTAGTACATATGGGCAGCCCCAGCATTTT
CASSTYGQPQHF
>NA|TRBJ1-1|NA|TRBV5-4
TGTGCCAGCAGCTTTGACGAGGGTATGGCTTTCTTT
CASSFDEGMAFF
>NA|TRBJ2-1|NA|TRBV14
TGTGCCAGCAGCCAAGATATTTCATTCTATGAGCAGTTCTTC
CASSQDISFYEQFF
>NA|TRBJ1-6|NA|TRBV20-1
TGCAGTGCTAGAGAGGATCGGGGCGGGATGGATTCACCCCTCCACTTT
CSAREDRGGMDSPLHF
>NA|TRBJ2-7|once|TRBV20-1
TGCAGTGCTTACATATCCTACGAGCAGTACTTC
CSAYISYEQYF
>TRBD1|TRBJ2-1|NA|TRBV5-1
TGCGCCAGCAGCTTGGTGGCAGGGGGTTTGGATGAGCAGTTCTTC
CASSLVAGGLDEQFF
>TRBD2|TRBJ2-2|NA|TRBV7-9
TGTGCCAGCAAGACTAGCGCGGTCAACACCGGGGAGCTGTTTTTT
CASKTSAVNTGELFF
>NA|TRBJ1-2|NA|TRBV4-2
TGTGCCAGCAGCGGACGCGGTCGTGGCGATGGCTACACCTTC
CASSGRGRGDGYTF
>TRBD1|TRBJ1-2|NA|TRBV9
TGTGCCAGCAGCGTTTTACTTGGACAGGGGGGCTATGGCTACACCTTC
CASSVLLGQGGYGYTF
>NA|TRBJ1-1|NA|TRBV3-1
TGTGCCATCACACACGGAAAGAACACTGAAGCTTTCTTT
CAITHGKNTEAFF
>NA|TRBJ2-7|NA|TRBV4-2
TGTGCCAGCAGCCCGGACAGCCCCTCCTACGAGCAGTACTTC
CASSPDSPSYEQYF
>TRBD1|TRBJ2-2|few|TRBV12-3/TRBV12-4
TGTGCCAGCAGGGCAGGGGGCACCGGGGAGCTGTTTTTT
CASRAGGTGELFF
>NA|TRBJ1-1|NA|TRBV5-1
TGCGCCAGCAGCTTGCGGGCTGGGGACACTGAAGCTTTCTTT
CASSLRAGDTEAFF
>NA|TRBJ2-1|NA|TRBV2
TGTGCCAGCAGTGAGGACTCTCCCCTACTAAATGAGCAGTTCTTC
CASSEDSPLLNEQFF
>TRBD1|TRBJ2-4|NA|TRBV5-1
TGCGCCAGCAGCTTGGGACAGGGGGCTTCGGACATTCAGTACTTC
CASSLGQGASDIQYF